This T cell receptor beta chain was found in a study of CD8 T cells in Susac syndrome. The authors carried out high-throughput sequencing of TCR beta. They applied it to CD8+ and CD4+ T cells obtained from blood. It was negative isolation that provided the CD8+ and CD4+ T cells, whereas TEMRA cells were enriched by FACS. Germline values: CDR1 DFQATT, CDR2 SNEGSKA (reference sequence). The CDR3 runs to 16 residues. After removal of 0 bases from V and 7 bases from J, the junction contained 10 bases not matched to a gene. The authors reverse transcribed roughly 0.5 to 1 ug RNA with random hexamers. Amplification of TCR beta CDR3 used immunoSEQ multiplex PCR across 54 Vbeta and 13 Jbeta. TCRdb reprocessed the immunoSEQ multiplex PCR reads with MiXCR, giving one entry per CDR3 protein. This sample yields some 300,000 distinct CDR3 sequences, of which roughly 81% are seen a single time; over 0.1% belongs to the top ten.

This receptor was taken from a human donor with multiple sclerosis. The rearrangement uses TRBV20-1 and TRBJ1-5; TRBD1 aligns across 9 bases. Sequenced: CD8+ T cells from PBMCs. Written as DNA, the CDR3 is TGCAGTGCTAGAGAGATACCCGACAGGGGGGAACAGCCCCAGCATTTT. It translates to CSAREIPDRGEQPQHF.